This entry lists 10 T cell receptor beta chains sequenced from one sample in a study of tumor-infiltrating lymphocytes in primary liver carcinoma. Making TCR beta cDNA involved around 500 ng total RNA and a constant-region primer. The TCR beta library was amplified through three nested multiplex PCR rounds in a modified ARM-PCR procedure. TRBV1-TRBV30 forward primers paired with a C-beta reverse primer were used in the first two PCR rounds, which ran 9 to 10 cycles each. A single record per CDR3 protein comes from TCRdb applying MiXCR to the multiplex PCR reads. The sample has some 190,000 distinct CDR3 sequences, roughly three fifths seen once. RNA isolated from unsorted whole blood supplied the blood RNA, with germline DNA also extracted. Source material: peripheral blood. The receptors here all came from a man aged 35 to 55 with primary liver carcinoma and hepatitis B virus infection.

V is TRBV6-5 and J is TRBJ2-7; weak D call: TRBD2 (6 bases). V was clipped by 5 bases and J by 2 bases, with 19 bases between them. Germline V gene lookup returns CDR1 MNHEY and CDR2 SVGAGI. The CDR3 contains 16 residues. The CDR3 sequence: CASSPPGVSGPYEQYF. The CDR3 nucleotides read TGTGCCAGCAGTCCACCCGGGGTTAGCGGCCCCTACGAGCAGTACTTC.

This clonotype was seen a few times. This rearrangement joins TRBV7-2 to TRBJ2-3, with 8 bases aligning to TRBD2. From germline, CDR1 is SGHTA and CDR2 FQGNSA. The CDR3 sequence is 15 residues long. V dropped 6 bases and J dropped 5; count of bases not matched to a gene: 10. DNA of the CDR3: TGTGCCAGCAGAATTTGGGCGGGAGGAGGAGATACGCAGTATTTT. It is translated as CASRIWAGGGDTQYF.

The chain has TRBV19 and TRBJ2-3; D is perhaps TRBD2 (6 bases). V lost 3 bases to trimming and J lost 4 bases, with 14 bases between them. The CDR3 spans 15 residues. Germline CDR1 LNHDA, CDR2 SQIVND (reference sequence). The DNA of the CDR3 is TGTGCCAGTAGTATTTTCGGCGGGACGGCAGATACGCAGTATTTT. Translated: CASSIFGGTADTQYF.

The CDR3 sequence: CSAGTTYEQYF. In DNA form, the CDR3 reads TGCAGCGCCGGGACAACCTACGAGCAGTACTTC. The gene calls are TRBV29-1 and TRBJ2-7, with D possibly matching TRBD1 (6 bases). CDR3 size: 11 residues. The germline V and J ends were trimmed by 7 bases and 2 bases, with 9 bases remaining between them. Germline assignment: CDR1 SQVTM and CDR2 ANQGSEA.

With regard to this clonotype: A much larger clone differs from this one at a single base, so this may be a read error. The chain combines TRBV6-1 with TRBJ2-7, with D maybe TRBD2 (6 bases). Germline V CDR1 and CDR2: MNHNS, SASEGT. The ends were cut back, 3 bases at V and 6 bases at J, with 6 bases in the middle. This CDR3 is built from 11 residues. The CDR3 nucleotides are TGTGCCAGCAGTGAGGGGGGCGAGCAGTACTTC. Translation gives CASSEGGEQYF.

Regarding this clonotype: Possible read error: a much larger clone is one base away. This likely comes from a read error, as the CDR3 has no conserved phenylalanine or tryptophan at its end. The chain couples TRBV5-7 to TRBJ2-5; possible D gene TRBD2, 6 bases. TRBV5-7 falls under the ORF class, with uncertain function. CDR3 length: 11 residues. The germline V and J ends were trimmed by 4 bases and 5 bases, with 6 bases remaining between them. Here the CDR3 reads CASSGGETQYV. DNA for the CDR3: TGTGCCAGCAGCGGGGGGGAGACCCAGTACGTC.

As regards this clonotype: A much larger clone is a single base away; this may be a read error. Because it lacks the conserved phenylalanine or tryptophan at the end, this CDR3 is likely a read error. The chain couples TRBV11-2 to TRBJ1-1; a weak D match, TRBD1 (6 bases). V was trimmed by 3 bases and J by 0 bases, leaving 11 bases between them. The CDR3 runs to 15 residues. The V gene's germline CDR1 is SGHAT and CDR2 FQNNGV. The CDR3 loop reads CASSLAGAMNTEAFI. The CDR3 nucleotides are TGTGCCAGCAGCTTGGCAGGGGCCATGAACACTGAAGCTTTCATT.

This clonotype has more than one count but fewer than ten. The CDR3 reads CSAGTNYEQYF. The CDR3 nucleotides are TGCAGCGCCGGGACTAACTACGAGCAGTACTTC. V is TRBV29-1 and J is TRBJ2-7; 7 positions agree with TRBD2. This CDR3 has 11 amino acids. Germline V lookup: CDR1 SQVTM, CDR2 ANQGSEA. J lost 3 bases, V lost 7 bases, and 3 bases had no gene match.

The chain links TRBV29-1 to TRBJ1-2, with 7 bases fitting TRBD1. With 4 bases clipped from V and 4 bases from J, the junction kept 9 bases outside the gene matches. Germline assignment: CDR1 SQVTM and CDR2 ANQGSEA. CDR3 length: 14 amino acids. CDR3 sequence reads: CSVGDREVGYGYTF. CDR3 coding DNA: TGCAGCGTTGGCGACAGGGAGGTTGGCTATGGCTACACCTTC.

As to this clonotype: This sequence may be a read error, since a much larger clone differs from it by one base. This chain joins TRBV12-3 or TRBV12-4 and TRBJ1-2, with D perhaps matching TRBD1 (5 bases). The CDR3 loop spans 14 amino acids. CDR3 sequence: CVSSLDRSNYGYTF. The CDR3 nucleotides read TGTGTCAGCAGTTTAGACAGATCTAACTATGGCTACACCTTC.